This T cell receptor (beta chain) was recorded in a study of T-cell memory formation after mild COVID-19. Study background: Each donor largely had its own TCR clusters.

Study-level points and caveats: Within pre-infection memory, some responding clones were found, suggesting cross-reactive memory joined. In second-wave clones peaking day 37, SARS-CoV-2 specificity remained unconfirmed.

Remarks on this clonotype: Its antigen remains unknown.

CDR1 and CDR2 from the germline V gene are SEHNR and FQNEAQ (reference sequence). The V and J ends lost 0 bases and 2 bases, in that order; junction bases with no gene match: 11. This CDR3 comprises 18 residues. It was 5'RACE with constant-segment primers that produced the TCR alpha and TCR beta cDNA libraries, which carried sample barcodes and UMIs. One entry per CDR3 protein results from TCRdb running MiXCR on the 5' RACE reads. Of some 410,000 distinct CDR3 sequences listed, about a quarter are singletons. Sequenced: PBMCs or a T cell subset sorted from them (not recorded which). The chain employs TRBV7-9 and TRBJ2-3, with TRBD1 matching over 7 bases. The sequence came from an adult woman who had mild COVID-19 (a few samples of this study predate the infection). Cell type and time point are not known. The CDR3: CASSLALTRDSLTDTQYF. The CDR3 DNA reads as TGTGCCAGCAGCTTAGCTCTTACTAGGGACAGCCTCACAGATACGCAGTATTTT. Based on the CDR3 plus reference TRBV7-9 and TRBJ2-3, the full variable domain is DTGVSQNPRHKITKRGQNVTFRCDPISEHNRLYWYRQTLGQGPEFLTYFQNEAQLEKSRLLSDRFSAERPKGSFSTLEIQRTEQGDSAMYLCASSLALTRDSLTDTQYFGPGTRLTVL.